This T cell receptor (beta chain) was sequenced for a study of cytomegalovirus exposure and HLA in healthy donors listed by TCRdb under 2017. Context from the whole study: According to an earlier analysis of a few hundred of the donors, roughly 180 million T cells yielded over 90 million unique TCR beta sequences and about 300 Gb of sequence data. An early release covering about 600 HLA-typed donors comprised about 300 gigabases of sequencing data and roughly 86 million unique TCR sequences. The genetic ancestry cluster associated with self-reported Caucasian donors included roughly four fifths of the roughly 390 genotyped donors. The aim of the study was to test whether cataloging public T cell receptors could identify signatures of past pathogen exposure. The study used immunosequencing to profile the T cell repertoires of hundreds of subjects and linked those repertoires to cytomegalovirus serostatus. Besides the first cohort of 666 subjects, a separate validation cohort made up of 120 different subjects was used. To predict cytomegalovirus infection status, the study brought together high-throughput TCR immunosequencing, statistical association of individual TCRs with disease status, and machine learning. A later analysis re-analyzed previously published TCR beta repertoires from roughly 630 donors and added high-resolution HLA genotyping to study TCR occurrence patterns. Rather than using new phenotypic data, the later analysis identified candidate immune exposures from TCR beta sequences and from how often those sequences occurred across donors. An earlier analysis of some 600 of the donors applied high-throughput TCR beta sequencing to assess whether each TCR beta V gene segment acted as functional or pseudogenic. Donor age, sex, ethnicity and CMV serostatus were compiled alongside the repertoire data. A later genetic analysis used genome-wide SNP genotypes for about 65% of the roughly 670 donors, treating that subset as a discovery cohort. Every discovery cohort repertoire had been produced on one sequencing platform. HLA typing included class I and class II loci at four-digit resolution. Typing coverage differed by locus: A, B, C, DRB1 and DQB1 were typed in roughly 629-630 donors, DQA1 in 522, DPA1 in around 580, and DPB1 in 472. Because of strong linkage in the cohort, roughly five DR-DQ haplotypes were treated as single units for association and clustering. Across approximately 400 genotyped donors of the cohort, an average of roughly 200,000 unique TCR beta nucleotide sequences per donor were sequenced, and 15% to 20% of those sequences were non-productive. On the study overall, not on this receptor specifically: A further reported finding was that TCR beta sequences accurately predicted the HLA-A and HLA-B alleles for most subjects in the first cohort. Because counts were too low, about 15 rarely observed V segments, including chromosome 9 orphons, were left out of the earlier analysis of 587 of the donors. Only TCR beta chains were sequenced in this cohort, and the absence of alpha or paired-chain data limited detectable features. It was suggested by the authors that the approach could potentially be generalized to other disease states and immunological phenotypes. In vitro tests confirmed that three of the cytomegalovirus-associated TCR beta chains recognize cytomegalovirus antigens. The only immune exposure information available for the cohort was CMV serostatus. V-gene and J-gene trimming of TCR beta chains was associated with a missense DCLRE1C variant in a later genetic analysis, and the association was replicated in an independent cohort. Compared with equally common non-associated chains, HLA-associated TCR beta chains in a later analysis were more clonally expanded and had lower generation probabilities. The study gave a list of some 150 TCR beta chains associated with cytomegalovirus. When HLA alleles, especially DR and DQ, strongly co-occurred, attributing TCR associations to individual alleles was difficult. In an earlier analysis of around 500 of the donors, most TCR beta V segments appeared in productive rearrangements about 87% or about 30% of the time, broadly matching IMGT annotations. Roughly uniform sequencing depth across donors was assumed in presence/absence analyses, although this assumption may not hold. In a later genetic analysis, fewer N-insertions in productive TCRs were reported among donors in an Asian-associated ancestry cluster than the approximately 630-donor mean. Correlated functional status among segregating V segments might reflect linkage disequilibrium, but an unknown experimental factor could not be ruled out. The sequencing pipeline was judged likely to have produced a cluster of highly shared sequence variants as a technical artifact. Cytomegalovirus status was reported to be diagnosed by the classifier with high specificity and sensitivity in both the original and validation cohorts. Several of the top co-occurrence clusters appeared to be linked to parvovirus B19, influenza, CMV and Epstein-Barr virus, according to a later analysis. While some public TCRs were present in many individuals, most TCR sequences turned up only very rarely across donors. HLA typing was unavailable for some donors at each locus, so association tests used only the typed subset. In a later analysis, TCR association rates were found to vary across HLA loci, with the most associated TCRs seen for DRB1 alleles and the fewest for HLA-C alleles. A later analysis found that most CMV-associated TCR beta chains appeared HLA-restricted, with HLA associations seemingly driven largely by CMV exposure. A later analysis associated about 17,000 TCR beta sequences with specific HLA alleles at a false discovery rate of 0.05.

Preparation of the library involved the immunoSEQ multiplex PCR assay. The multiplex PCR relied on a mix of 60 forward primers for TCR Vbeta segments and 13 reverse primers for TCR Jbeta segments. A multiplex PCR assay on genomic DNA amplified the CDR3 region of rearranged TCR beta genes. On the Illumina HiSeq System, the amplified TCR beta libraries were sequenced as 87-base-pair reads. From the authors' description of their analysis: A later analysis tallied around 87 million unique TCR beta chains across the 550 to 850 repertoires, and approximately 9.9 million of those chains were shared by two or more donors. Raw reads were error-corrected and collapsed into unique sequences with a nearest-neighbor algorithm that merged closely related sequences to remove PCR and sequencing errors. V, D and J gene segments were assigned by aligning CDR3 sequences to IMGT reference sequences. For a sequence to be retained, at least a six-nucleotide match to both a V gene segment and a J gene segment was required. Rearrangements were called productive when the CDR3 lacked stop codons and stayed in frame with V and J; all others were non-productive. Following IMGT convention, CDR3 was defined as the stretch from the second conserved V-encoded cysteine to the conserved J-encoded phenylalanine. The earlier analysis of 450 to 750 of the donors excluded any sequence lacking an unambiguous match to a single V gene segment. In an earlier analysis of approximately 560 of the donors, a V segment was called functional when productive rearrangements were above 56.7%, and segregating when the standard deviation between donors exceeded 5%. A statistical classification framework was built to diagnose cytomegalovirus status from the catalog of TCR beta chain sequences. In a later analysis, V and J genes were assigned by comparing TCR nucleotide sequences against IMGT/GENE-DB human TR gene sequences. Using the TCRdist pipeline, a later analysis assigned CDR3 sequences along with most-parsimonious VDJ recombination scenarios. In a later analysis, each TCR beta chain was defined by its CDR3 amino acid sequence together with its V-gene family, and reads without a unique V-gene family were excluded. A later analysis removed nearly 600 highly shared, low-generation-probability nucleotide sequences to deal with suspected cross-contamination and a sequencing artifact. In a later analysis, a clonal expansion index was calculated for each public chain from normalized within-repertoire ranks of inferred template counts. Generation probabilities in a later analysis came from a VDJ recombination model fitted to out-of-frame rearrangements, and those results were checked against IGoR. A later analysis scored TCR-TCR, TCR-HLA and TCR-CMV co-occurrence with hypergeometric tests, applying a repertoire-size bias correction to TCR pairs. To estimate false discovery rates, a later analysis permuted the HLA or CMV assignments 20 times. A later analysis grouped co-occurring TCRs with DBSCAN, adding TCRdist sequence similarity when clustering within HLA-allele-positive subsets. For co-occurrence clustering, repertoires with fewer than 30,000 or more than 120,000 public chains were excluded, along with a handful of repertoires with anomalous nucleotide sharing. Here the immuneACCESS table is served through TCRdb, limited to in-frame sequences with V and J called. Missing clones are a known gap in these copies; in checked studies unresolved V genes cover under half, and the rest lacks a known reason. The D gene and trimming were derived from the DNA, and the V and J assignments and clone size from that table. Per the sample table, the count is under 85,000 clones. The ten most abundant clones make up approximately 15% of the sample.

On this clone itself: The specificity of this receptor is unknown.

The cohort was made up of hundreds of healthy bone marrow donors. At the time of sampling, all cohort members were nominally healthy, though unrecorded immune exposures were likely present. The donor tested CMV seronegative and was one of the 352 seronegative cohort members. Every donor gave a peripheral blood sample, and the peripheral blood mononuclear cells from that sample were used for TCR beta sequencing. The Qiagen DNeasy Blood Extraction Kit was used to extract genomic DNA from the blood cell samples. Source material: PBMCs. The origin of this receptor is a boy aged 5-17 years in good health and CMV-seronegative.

The CDR3 amino acid sequence is: CARKQARGSYNEQFF. DNA sequence: TGTGCCAGAAAACAGGCCAGGGGCTCCTACAATGAGCAGTTCTTC. The chain is made from TRBV2 and TRBJ2-1; the D gene is perhaps TRBD1, from 6 matching bases. Relative to germline, V is 9 bases shorter and J is 0 bases shorter, with 15 bases between their ends. CDR1 is given as SNHLY and CDR2 as FYNNEI, both from the germline V gene. The CDR3 numbers 15 residues from cysteine through phenylalanine. The retained sequence is limited to the CDR3, 45 bases, with the frame set at the first base.